This T cell receptor beta chain was captured by sequencing in a study of blood T cells in healthy people across ages. About this clonotype: One end of the junction varies from germline; a read error may be responsible.

A sample-barcoded 5' primer and a J-beta primer mix were used in a second PCR of roughly 6 to 11 cycles. A template-switch adaptor containing 12 random nucleotides labeled each cDNA molecule. TCRdb processed the 5' RACE reads anew with MiXCR; each CDR3 protein has one entry. The data contain about 1,000,000 distinct CDR3 sequences, over 35% of them singletons. Peripheral blood from each donor was collected in a volume of about 10 milliliters. Per individual sample, total RNA of at least 6 micrograms was extracted. From germline, CDR1 is SGHTA and CDR2 FQGNSA. The CDR3 has 16 amino acids. The sequence was collected from a woman aged 55-70 years in good health. This chain joins TRBV7-2 and TRBJ2-1; tentatively, D is TRBD2 (6 bases). Material for sequencing was blood. CDR3 sequence (DNA): TGTGCCAGCAGCTTATGGGGGGTTGGGAATTACAAGGAGCAGTTCTTC. Its translation: CASSLWGVGNYKEQFF.